These T cell receptor beta chains were read from a single sample in a study of blood T cell repertoires in COVID-19. Generated by immunoSEQ multiplex PCR, the TCRdb table keeps only in-frame clones and is missing some. The data hold hundreds of thousands of clones, with roughly four fifths observed a single time. The sample was PBMCs or T cells enriched from blood (not recorded which). These receptors were obtained from a woman aged 55-70 years who had recovered from COVID-19. CDR3s include the opening cysteine and the closing phenylalanine or tryptophan. A D gene is named only where the DNA matches it firmly. Some rows mark clone size as missing; the rest say once, few, many or name a class of expanded clone.

DNA,CDR3,D,J,length,size,V
TGTGCCAGCAGTCGTCCGGGACAGGGGAATCAGCCCCAGCATTTT,CASSRPGQGNQPQHF,TRBD1,TRBJ1-5,15,many,TRBV2
TGTGCCAGCAGCCAAGGACAGGGAGATGGCTACACCTTC,CASSQGQGDGYTF,TRBD1,TRBJ1-2,13,-,TRBV3-1/TRBV3-2
TGTGCCACCAGCAGGGGACTAAGCTCTGGAAACACCATATATTTT,CATSRGLSSGNTIYF,-,TRBJ1-3,15,-,TRBV15
TGTGCCAGCGGTTGGACAGGGGGAAGAAATTCACCCCTCCACTTT,CASGWTGGRNSPLHF,TRBD1,TRBJ1-6,15,-,TRBV11-1
TGTGCCAGCCGACGGGACAGGGGAACAGATACGCAGTATTTT,CASRRDRGTDTQYF,TRBD1,TRBJ2-3,14,-,TRBV6-5
TGCGCCAGCAATCCCCCGGGGGGAAATCAGCCCCAGCATTTT,CASNPPGGNQPQHF,-,TRBJ1-5,14,-,TRBV10-1
TGTGCCAGCAGCTTAAGGGCTAGCGGGCCCTACGAGCAGTACTTC,CASSLRASGPYEQYF,TRBD2,TRBJ2-7,15,-,TRBV7-2
TGCGCCAGCAGCTTAGAGGGACAGAATGGCTACACCTTC,CASSLEGQNGYTF,TRBD1,TRBJ1-2,13,medium-sized,TRBV5-1
TGCGCCAGCAGCTTCGGGGGGACGTACAATGAGCAGTTCTTC,CASSFGGTYNEQFF,TRBD2,TRBJ2-1,14,-,TRBV5-1
TGTGCCACCAGCAGAGCTGGGGGCAGCACAGATACGCAGTATTTT,CATSRAGGSTDTQYF,-,TRBJ2-3,15,-,TRBV15
TGCGCCAGCAGCCAGTTTACCTCGACAGGGGTAGCTGGAAACACCATATATTTT,CASSQFTSTGVAGNTIYF,TRBD1,TRBJ1-3,18,few,TRBV4-1
TGTGCCAGCAAGGAACAGAAGAGCTCCTATAATTCACCCCTCCACTTT,CASKEQKSSYNSPLHF,-,TRBJ1-6,16,few,TRBV27
TGTGCCAGCAGCCAAGTGACAGGGTTTAACTATGGCTACACCTTC,CASSQVTGFNYGYTF,TRBD1,TRBJ1-2,15,-,TRBV6-5
TGTGCCAGCATCCCCGGGGGCAGGGGACTAACTGGGGCCAACGTCCTGACTTTC,CASIPGGRGLTGANVLTF,-,TRBJ2-6,18,-,TRBV2
TGTGCCAGCAGAGGGGGTAATCAGCCCCAGCATTTT,CASRGGNQPQHF,-,TRBJ1-5,12,-,TRBV2
TGTGCCAGCAGCAGGCTCGTCGAGACAGGGTTCTACGAGCAGTACTTC,CASSRLVETGFYEQYF,TRBD1,TRBJ2-7,16,-,TRBV7-8
TGTGCCAGCAGCGTCCGTCGACAGACAGCGAACACCGGGGAGCTGTTTTTT,CASSVRRQTANTGELFF,-,TRBJ2-2,17,many,TRBV9
TGTGCCAGCAGCTTAGCCTCAGGGGCGGGCACTGAAGCTTTCTTT,CASSLASGAGTEAFF,-,TRBJ1-1,15,-,TRBV7-8
TGTGCCAGCAGCTTATCAGGGGGGCAGGTTGAAGGCTACACCTTC,CASSLSGGQVEGYTF,TRBD1,TRBJ1-2,15,-,TRBV7-8
TGTGCCAGCAGTTTACGGAGGAAAGAAAAACTGTTTTTT,CASSLRRKEKLFF,-,TRBJ1-4,13,-,TRBV12-3/TRBV12-4
TGTGCCAGTAGTCCAGGGATTTTGACTGAAGCTTTCTTT,CASSPGILTEAFF,-,TRBJ1-1,13,-,TRBV19
TGTGCCAGCAGTTACGTGGGCGGGGCTCAACAAGAGACCCAGTACTTC,CASSYVGGAQQETQYF,-,TRBJ2-5,16,once,TRBV6-2/TRBV6-3
TGTGCCAGCAGTCCGGTCCTCTTTCTTCGAATCCCCGGTGCGTTCTTC,CASSPVLFLRIPGAFF,-,TRBJ2-1,16,few,TRBV27
TGTGCCAGCAGCGTATATCGAGCGGGGCGAGCCGAGCAGTACTTC,CASSVYRAGRAEQYF,TRBD2,TRBJ2-7,15,once,TRBV9
TGTGCCAGCAGGCTGACAGGGAACCATGGCTACACCTTC,CASRLTGNHGYTF,TRBD1,TRBJ1-2,13,-,TRBV6-5
TGTGCCAGCAGCTTGGGCAGGGGGCGGTCTTTTGAGCCCCAGCATTTT,CASSLGRGRSFEPQHF,TRBD1,TRBJ1-5,16,-,TRBV5-8
TGCGCCAGCAGTGTCCCGGGTTCGAACACCGGGGAGCTGTTTTTT,CASSVPGSNTGELFF,-,TRBJ2-2,15,-,TRBV10-2
TGCGCCAGCAGCTGGGAGGGTGAGGGCTACACCTTC,CASSWEGEGYTF,-,TRBJ1-2,12,-,TRBV5-1
TGTGCCAGCAGTGAAGCGCGAACAGCCTACAATGAGCAGTTCTTC,CASSEARTAYNEQFF,-,TRBJ2-1,15,-,TRBV2
TGTGCCAGTAGTCTCTCCGGGACAGGGAGGTCACCCCTCCACTTT,CASSLSGTGRSPLHF,TRBD1,TRBJ1-6,15,-,TRBV19
TGTGCCAGCAGCTTTGGGAGACAGGGGAATCGCAATGAGCAGTTCTTC,CASSFGRQGNRNEQFF,TRBD1,TRBJ2-1,16,-,TRBV11-1
TGTGCCAGCAGCCAAGACCCGTTGAACACTGAAGCTTTCTTT,CASSQDPLNTEAFF,-,TRBJ1-1,14,-,TRBV3-1/TRBV3-2
TGTGCCAGCAGCTCCTTATCTAGCGGGAGGCACCAAGAGACCCAGTACTTC,CASSSLSSGRHQETQYF,TRBD2,TRBJ2-5,17,many,TRBV5-6
TGTGCCAGCTCACCACCGACGGGAGGCTCTGGAAACACCATATATTTT,CASSPPTGGSGNTIYF,-,TRBJ1-3,16,few,TRBV18
TGTGCCAGCAGTGGTCCCGGCGAGGGCCTAAACTATGGCTACACCTTC,CASSGPGEGLNYGYTF,-,TRBJ1-2,16,-,TRBV2
TGCGCCAGCAGCACCGGGACAGACTATAATTCACCCCTCCACTTT,CASSTGTDYNSPLHF,TRBD1,TRBJ1-6,15,-,TRBV5-1
TGTGCCAGCAGCCCCGCGAGCCCCCTCCATTTGGCCTATAATTCACCCCTCCACTTT,CASSPASPLHLAYNSPLHF,-,TRBJ1-6,19,few,TRBV7-9
TGTGCCAGCAGTGAAGCAGCGGGAGGGCCCCCAGATACGCAGTATTTT,CASSEAAGGPPDTQYF,TRBD2,TRBJ2-3,16,-,TRBV6-1
TGTGCCATCAGTGAGGGGCGGGAACGTCTCACAGATACGCAGTATTTT,CAISEGRERLTDTQYF,-,TRBJ2-3,16,-,TRBV10-3
TGTGCCAGCAGCCAAGAGGCCAGAACAGATACGCAGTATTTT,CASSQEARTDTQYF,-,TRBJ2-3,14,many,TRBV3-1/TRBV3-2
TGTGCCAGCAGCCACGGGACAGGGGGCAATCAGCCCCAGCATTTT,CASSHGTGGNQPQHF,TRBD1,TRBJ1-5,15,-,TRBV14
TGTGCCAGCAGCCCAGAGGGTTACAGAGCAATCTATGGCTACACCTTC,CASSPEGYRAIYGYTF,-,TRBJ1-2,16,-,TRBV14
TGTGCCAGCTCACCCGACAGGGTACCCCATCAGCCCCAGCATTTT,CASSPDRVPHQPQHF,TRBD1,TRBJ1-5,15,-,TRBV18
TGTGCCAGCACCCCCGGACTAGCGGGGTTGCCCTACGAGCAGTACTTC,CASTPGLAGLPYEQYF,TRBD2,TRBJ2-7,16,many,TRBV5-8
TGTGCCAGTAGTACACTCTCGCGTGGGACAGGGTATGGCTACACCTTC,CASSTLSRGTGYGYTF,TRBD1,TRBJ1-2,16,-,TRBV19
TGTGCCAGTAGTAGGGCGGGGCAGGGGGCAGGAGATACGCAGTATTTT,CASSRAGQGAGDTQYF,TRBD1,TRBJ2-3,16,-,TRBV19
TGTGCCAGCAGCCAAGGACCGGGACTAGCGGGACGTTACGGCACAGATACGCAGTATTTT,CASSQGPGLAGRYGTDTQYF,TRBD2,TRBJ2-3,20,-,TRBV14
TGTGCTAGTGGTTTGACGAGCGGGGAGCTGTTTTTT,CASGLTSGELFF,-,TRBJ2-2,12,-,TRBV12-5
TGTGCCAGCTCACCGCCACTAGCGGGCACAGATACGCAGTATTTT,CASSPPLAGTDTQYF,TRBD2,TRBJ2-3,15,-,TRBV18
TGTGCCAGCAGCGGATCCGGGACAGGGTACGAGCAGTACTTC,CASSGSGTGYEQYF,TRBD1,TRBJ2-7,14,-,TRBV7-2
TGTGCCAGCAGACGTCCGGGGGAGGGCTTGAAGCATGAGCAGTTCTTC,CASRRPGEGLKHEQFF,TRBD2,TRBJ2-1,16,-,TRBV11-2
TGTGCCATCAGTGTCCAGATAAATAACTATGGCTACACCTTC,CAISVQINNYGYTF,-,TRBJ1-2,14,-,TRBV10-3